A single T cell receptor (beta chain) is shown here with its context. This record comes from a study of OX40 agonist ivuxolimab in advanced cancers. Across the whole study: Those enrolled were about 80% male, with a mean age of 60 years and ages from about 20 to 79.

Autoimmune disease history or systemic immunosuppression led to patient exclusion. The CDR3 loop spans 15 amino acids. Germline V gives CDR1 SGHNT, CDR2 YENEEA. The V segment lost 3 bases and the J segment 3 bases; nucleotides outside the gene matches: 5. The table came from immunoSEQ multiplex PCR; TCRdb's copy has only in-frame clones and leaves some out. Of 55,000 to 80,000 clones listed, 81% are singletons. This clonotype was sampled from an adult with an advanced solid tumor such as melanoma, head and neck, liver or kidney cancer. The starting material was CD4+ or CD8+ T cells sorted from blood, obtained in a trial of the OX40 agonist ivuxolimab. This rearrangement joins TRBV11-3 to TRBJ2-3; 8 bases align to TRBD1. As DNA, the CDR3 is TGTGCCAGCAGCTTGGAGGGACAGGAGACAGATACGCAGTATTTT. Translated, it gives CASSLEGQETDTQYF.